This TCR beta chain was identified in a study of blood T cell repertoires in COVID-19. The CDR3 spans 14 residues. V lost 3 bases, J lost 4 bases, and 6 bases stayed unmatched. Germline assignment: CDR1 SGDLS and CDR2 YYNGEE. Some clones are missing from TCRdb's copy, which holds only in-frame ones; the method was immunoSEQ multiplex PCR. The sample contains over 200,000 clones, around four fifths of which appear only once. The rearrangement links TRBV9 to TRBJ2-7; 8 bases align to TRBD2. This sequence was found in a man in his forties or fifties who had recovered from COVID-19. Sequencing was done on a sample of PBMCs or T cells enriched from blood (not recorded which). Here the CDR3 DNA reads TGTGCCAGCAGCGAGGGCATAGCGGGGTACGAGCAGTACTTC. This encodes CASSEGIAGYEQYF.